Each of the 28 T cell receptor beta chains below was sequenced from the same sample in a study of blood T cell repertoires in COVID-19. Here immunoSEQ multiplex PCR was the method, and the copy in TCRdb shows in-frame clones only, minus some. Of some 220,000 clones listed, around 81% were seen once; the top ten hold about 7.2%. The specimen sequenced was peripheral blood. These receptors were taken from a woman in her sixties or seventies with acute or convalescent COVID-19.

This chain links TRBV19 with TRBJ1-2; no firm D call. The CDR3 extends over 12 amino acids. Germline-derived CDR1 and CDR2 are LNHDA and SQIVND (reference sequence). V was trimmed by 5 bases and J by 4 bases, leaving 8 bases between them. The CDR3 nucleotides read TGTGCCAGTAGTCTTTCTAGCTATGGCTACACCTTC. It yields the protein CASSLSSYGYTF.

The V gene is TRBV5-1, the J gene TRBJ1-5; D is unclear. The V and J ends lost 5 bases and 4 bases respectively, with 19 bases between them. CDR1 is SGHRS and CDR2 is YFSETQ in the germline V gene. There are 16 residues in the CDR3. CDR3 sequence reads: CASRTRTGKENQPQHF. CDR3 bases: TGCGCCAGCAGGACTCGTACGGGGAAGGAAAATCAGCCCCAGCATTTT.

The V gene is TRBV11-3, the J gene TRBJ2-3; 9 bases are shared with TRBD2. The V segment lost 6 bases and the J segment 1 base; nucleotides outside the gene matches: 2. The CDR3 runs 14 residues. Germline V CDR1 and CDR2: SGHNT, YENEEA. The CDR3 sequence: CASSSSGGTDTQYF. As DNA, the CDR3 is TGTGCCAGCAGTTCTAGCGGGGGCACAGATACGCAGTATTTT.

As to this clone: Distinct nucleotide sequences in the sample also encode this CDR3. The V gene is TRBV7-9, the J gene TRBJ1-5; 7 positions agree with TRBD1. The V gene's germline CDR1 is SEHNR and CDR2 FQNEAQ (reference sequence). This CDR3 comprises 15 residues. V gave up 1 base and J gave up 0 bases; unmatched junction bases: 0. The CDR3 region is CASSLGDSSNQPQHF. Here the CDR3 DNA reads TGTGCCAGCAGCTTAGGGGACAGTAGCAATCAGCCCCAGCATTTT.

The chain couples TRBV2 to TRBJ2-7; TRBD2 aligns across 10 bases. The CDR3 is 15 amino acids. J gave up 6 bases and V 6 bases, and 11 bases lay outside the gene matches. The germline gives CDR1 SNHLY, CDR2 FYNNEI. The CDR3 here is CASSGASGGRLEQYF. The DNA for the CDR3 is TGTGCCAGCAGCGGGGCTAGCGGGGGTCGACTCGAGCAGTACTTC.

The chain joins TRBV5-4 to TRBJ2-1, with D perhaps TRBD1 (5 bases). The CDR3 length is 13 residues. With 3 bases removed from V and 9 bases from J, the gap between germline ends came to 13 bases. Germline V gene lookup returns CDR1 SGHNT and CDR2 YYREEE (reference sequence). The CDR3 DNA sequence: TGTGCCAGCAGCTCCGGTCAGGGTCGTGAGCAGTTCTTC. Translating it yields CASSSGQGREQFF.

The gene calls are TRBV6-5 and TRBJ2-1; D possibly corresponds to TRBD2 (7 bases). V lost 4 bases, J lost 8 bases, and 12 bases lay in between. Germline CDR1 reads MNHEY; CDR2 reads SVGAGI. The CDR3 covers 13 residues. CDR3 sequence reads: CASSWGGRDEQFF. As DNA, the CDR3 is TGTGCCAGCAGTTGGGGGGGCCGTGATGAGCAGTTCTTC.

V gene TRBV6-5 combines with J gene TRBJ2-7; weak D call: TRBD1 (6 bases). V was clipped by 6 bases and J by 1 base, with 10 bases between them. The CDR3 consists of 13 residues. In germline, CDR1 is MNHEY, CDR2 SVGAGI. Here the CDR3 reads CASRSDRSYEQYV. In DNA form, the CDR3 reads TGTGCCAGCAGGTCGGACAGATCCTACGAGCAGTACGTC.

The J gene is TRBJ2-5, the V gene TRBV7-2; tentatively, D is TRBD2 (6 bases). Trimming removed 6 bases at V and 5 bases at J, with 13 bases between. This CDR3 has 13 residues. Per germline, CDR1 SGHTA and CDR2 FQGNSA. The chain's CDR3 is CASRRGEEETQYF. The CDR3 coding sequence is TGTGCCAGCAGGCGTGGGGAGGAGGAGACCCAGTACTTC.

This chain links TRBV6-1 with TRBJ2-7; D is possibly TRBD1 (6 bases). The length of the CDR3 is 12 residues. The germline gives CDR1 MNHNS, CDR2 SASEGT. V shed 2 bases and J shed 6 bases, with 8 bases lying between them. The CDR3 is CASSEQGLEQYF. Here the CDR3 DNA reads TGTGCCAGCAGTGAACAGGGGCTCGAGCAGTACTTC.

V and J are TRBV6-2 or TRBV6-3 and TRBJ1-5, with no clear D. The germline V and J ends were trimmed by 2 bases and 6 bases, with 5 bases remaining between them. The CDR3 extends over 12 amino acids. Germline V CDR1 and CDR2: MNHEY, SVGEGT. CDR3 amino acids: CASSYPGQPQHF. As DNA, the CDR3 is TGTGCCAGCAGTTACCCGGGTCAGCCCCAGCATTTT.

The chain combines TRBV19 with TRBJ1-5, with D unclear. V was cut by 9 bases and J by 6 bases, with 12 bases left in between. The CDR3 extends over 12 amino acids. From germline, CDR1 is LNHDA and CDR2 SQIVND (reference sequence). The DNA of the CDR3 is TGTGCCAGCGGGGATATTGGTCAGCCCCAGCATTTT. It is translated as CASGDIGQPQHF.

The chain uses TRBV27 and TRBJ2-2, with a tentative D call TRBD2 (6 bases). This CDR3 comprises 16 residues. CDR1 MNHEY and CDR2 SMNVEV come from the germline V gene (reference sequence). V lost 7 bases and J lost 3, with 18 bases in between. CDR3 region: CASILRLRGYTGELFF. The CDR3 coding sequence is TGTGCCAGCATCCTTCGACTGCGGGGATACACCGGGGAGCTGTTTTTT.

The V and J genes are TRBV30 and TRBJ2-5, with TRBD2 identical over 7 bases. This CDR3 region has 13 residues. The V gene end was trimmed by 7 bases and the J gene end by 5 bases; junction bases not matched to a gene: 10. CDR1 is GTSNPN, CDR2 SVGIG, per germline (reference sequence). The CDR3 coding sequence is TGTGCCTCAAACCCGGGACTATACGAGACCCAGTACTTC. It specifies CASNPGLYETQYF.

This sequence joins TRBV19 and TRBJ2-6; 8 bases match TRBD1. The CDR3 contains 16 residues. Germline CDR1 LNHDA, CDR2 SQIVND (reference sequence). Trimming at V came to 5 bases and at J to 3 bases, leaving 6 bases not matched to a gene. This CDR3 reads CASSWTGNNGANVLTF. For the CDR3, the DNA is TGTGCCAGTAGTTGGACAGGGAACAATGGGGCCAACGTCCTGACTTTC.

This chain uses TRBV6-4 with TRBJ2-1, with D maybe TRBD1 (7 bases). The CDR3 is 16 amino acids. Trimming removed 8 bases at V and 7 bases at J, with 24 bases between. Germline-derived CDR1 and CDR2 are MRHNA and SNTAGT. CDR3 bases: TGTGCCAGCGAATGGGGGGTTTTGGACAGGCGGAATGAGCAGTTCTTC. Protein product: CASEWGVLDRRNEQFF.

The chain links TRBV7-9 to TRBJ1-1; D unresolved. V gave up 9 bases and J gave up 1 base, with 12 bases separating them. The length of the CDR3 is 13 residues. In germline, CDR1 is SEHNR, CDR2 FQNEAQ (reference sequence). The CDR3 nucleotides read TGTGCCAGTCAGGTTGGAAGGAACACTGAAGCTTTCTTT. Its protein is CASQVGRNTEAFF.

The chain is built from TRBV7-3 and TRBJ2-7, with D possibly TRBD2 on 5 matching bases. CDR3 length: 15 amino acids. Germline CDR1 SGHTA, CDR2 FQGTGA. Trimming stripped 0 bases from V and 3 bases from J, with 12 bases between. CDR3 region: CASSLTGGQDYEQYF. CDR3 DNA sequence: TGTGCCAGCAGCTTAACGGGCGGGCAAGACTACGAGCAGTACTTC.

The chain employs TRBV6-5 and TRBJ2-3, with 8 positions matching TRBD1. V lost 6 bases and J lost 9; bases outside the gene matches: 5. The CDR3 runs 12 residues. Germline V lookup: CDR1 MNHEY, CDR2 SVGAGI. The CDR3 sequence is CASSPGGLTQYF. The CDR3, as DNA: TGTGCCAGCAGCCCAGGGGGCTTGACGCAGTATTTT.

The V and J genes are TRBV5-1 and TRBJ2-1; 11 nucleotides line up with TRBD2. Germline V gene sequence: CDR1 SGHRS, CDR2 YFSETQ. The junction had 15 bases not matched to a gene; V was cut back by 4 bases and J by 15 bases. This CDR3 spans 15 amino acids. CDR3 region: CASSVISGGAGLRFF. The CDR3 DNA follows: TGCGCCAGCAGCGTTATTAGCGGGGGGGCGGGTCTTCGGTTCTTC.

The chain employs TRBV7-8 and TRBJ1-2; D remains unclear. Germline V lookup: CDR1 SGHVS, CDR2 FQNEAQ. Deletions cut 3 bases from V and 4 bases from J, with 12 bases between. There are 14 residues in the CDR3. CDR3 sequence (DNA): TGTGCCAGCAGCTTTGGAGTGGGTGGCTATGGCTACACCTTC. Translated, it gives CASSFGVGGYGYTF.

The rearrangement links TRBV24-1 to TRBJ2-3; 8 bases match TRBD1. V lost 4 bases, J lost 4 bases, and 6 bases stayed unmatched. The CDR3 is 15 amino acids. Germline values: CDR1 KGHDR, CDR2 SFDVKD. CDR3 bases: TGTGCCACCAGTGACCCGACAGGGGTGGCAGATACGCAGTATTTT. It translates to CATSDPTGVADTQYF.

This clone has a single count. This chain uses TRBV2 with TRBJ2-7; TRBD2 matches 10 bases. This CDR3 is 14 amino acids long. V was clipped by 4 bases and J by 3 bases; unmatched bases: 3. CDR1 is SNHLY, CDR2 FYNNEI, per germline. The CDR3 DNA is TGTGCCAGCAGTGTAGCGGGGGGAAACTACGAGCAGTACTTC. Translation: CASSVAGGNYEQYF.

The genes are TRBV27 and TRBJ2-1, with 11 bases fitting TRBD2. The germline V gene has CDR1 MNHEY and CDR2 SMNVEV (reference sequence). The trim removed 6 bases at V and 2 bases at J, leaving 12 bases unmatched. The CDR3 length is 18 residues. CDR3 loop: CASSPTFLAGGAYNEQFF. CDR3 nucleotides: TGTGCCAGCAGCCCAACCTTCCTAGCGGGGGGCGCCTACAATGAGCAGTTCTTC.

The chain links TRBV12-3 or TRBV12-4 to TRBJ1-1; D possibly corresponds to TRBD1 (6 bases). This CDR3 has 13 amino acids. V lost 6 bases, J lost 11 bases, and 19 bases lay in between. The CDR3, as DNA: TGTGCCAGCAGCGCAGCGGGGGGGCTGTTGGCTTTCTTT. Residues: CASSAAGGLLAFF.

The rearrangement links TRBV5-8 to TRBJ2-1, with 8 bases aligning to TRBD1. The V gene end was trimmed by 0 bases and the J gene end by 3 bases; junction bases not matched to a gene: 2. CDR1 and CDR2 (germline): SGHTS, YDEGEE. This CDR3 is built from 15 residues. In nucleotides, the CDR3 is TGTGCCAGCAGCTTGGCCGACAGGGGCTACAATGAGCAGTTCTTC. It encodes CASSLADRGYNEQFF.

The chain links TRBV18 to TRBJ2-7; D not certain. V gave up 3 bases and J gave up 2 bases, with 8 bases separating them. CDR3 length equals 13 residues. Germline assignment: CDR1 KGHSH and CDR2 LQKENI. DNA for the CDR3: TGTGCCAGCTCACCGGCAATGGCCTACGAGCAGTACGTC. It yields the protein CASSPAMAYEQYV.

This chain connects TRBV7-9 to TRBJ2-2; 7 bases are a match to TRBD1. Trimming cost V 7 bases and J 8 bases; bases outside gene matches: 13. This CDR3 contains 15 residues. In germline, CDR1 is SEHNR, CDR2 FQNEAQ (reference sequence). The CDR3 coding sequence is TGTGCCAGCACCAAGGGACAGATGCACGTGGGGGAGCTGTTTTTT. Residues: CASTKGQMHVGELFF.